These 16 T cell receptor beta chains came from one sample sequenced in a study of cytomegalovirus exposure and HLA in healthy donors. The assay was immunoSEQ multiplex PCR, and TCRdb's table has in-frame clones only and misses some. Of about 140,000 clones in the sample, 80% to 90% were seen once. The sample was PBMCs. The receptors originated from a woman under 40 in good health and CMV-seronegative.

This clone was observed once. The rearrangement joins TRBV7-8 to TRBJ2-5; 7 nucleotides line up with TRBD2. This CDR3 has 13 amino acids. The trim removed 11 bases at V and 4 bases at J, leaving 10 bases unmatched. Germline assignment: CDR1 SGHVS and CDR2 FQNEAQ. The CDR3 is CAGGGSLGETQYF. The CDR3 DNA reads as TGTGCCGGCGGGGGTAGCTTAGGAGAGACCCAGTACTTC.

This sequence joins TRBV4-2 and TRBJ2-3, with TRBD1 matching over 9 bases. After removal of 4 bases from V and 5 bases from J, the junction contained 7 bases not matched to a gene. The CDR3 is made up of 15 amino acids. Germline CDR1 and CDR2: LGHNA and YNFKEQ. CDR3 bases: TGTGCCAGCAGCCTCCGGGACAGGGAGATAGATACGCAGTATTTT. It is translated as CASSLRDREIDTQYF.

V gene TRBV6-5 combines with J gene TRBJ1-3; 7 bases fit TRBD1. This CDR3 spans 15 amino acids. Germline V gene lookup returns CDR1 MNHEY and CDR2 SVGAGI. V lost 4 bases and J lost 1; bases outside the gene matches: 4. CDR3 region: CASSSDRVSGNTIYF. The CDR3 DNA reads TGTGCCAGCAGTTCCGACAGGGTTTCTGGAAACACCATATATTTT.

This clone was counted a single time. CDR3 sequence (DNA): TGTGCCAGCGACAGGACCGACAAAAAGAGCTATGGCTACACCTTC. Its translation: CASDRTDKKSYGYTF. This chain joins TRBV7-2 and TRBJ1-2; D perhaps matches TRBD1 (6 bases). V lost 8 bases to trimming and J lost 4 bases, with 20 bases between them. The germline V gene has CDR1 SGHTA and CDR2 FQGNSA. The CDR3 has 15 residues.

This clone was picked up a small number of times. The chain links TRBV10-3 to TRBJ1-1; D uncertain. The germline V and J ends were trimmed by 0 bases and 5 bases, with 10 bases remaining between them. Germline lookup yields CDR1 ENHRY and CDR2 SYGVKD. The CDR3 sequence is 14 residues long. The CDR3, as DNA: TGTGCCATCAGTGAGTCGACCGGCGGAACTGAAGCTTTCTTT. Translated: CAISESTGGTEAFF.

As DNA, the CDR3 is TGCGCCAGCAGCTTAACTACAGGGGGCGCTGGGGCCAACGTCCTGACTTTC. This gives the protein CASSLTTGGAGANVLTF. The chain links TRBV5-1 to TRBJ2-6; 9 nucleotides match TRBD1. The CDR3 has 17 residues. The V and J ends lost 2 bases and 2 bases, in that order; junction bases with no gene match: 5. Germline V gene sequence: CDR1 SGHRS, CDR2 YFSETQ.

The genes are TRBV7-2 and TRBJ1-4; TRBD1 aligns across 12 bases. V lost 3 bases and J lost 8; bases outside the gene matches: 1. This CDR3 comprises 14 residues. CDR1 is SGHTA, CDR2 FQGNSA, per germline. CDR3 protein: CASSFGTGGEKLFF. The CDR3 coding sequence is TGTGCCAGCAGCTTCGGGACAGGGGGCGAAAAACTGTTTTTT.

This chain uses TRBV2 with TRBJ2-1, with D possibly matching TRBD2 (5 bases). The CDR3 sequence is 15 residues long. Germline CDR1 reads SNHLY; CDR2 reads FYNNEI. Trimming stripped 6 bases from V and 3 bases from J, with 15 bases between. As DNA, the CDR3 is TGTGCCAGCAGCGGTGCGGGCGGGTACTACAATGAGCAGTTCTTC. It yields the protein CASSGAGGYYNEQFF.

This chain links TRBV7-8 with TRBJ2-7; 9 nucleotides agree with TRBD1. The CDR3 contains 15 residues. Losses at the gene ends were 6 bases for V and 0 bases for J; bases not matched to a gene: 6. Germline V gene sequence: CDR1 SGHVS, CDR2 FQNEAQ. The DNA for the CDR3 is TGTGCCAGCAGTCCCGGGACAGGGAGCTCCTACGAGCAGTACTTC. Translation: CASSPGTGSSYEQYF.

The V and J genes are TRBV19 and TRBJ2-7, with 8 bases fitting TRBD1. The CDR3 is 13 residues long. V lost 6 bases, J lost 2 bases, and 3 bases stayed unmatched. CDR1 and CDR2 from the germline V gene are LNHDA and SQIVND (reference sequence). CDR3 in DNA: TGTGCCAGTAGACGGGGACAGGCCTACGAGCAGTACTTC. It translates to CASRRGQAYEQYF. Complete variable domain (other parts from reference TRBV19 and TRBJ2-7): DGGITQSPKYLFRKEGQNVTLSCEQNLNHDAMYWYRQDPGQGLRLIYYSQIVNDFQKGDIAEGYSVSREKKESFPLTVTSAQKNPTAFYLCASRRGQAYEQYFGPGTRLTVT.

CDR3 protein: CASSAGTGGYTF. The CDR3 DNA follows: TGTGCCAGCAGCGCCGGGACAGGGGGCTACACCTTC. V and J are TRBV5-4 and TRBJ1-2; TRBD1 aligns across 9 bases. The CDR3 totals 12 residues. Germline-derived CDR1 and CDR2 are SGHNT and YYREEE (reference sequence). Trimming removed 4 bases from V and 8 bases from J; junction bases left unmatched: 3. Based on the CDR3 plus reference TRBV5-4 and TRBJ1-2, the full variable domain is ETGVTQSPTHLIKTRGQQVTLRCSSQSGHNTVSWYQQALGQGPQFIFQYYREEENGRGNFPPRFSGLQFPNYSSELNVNALELDDSALYLCASSAGTGGYTFGSGTRLTVV.

The chain carries TRBV5-1 and TRBJ1-4; D remains ambiguous. CDR1 is SGHRS and CDR2 is YFSETQ in the germline V gene. The V and J ends lost 2 bases and 8 bases respectively, with 13 bases between them. This CDR3 has 14 amino acids. CDR3 nucleotide sequence: TGCGCCAGCAGCTTTTCTGGGCTTGCGGAAAAACTGTTTTTT. Its translation is CASSFSGLAEKLFF.

The gene calls are TRBV19 and TRBJ2-2, with D maybe TRBD2 (6 bases). CDR1 and CDR2 (germline): LNHDA, SQIVND (reference sequence). The CDR3 contains 16 residues. V lost 7 bases and J 6 bases, leaving 21 bases between the germline ends. The CDR3 DNA reads TGTGCCAGTACTCCGCGGGGCAGACCTACCGCCGGGGAGCTGTTTTTT. Its protein is CASTPRGRPTAGELFF.

The V and J genes are TRBV25-1 and TRBJ1-3, with TRBD1 as a possible D gene (6 bases). The germline gives CDR1 MGHDK, CDR2 SYGVNS. The CDR3 is 15 residues long. V was cut by 8 bases and J by 4 bases, with 18 bases left in between. This CDR3 is CASVSGWGRGNTIYF. CDR3 DNA: TGTGCCAGCGTCAGCGGATGGGGGCGAGGAAACACCATATATTTT.

The DNA for the CDR3 is TGTGCCAGCAGCACTAGCGGAAGCTCCTACAATGAGCAGTTCTTC. The encoded protein is CASSTSGSSYNEQFF. V gene TRBV9 combines with J gene TRBJ2-1; 8 bases are a match to TRBD2. J was trimmed by 0 bases and V by 4 bases; bases with no gene match: 3. Germline V gives CDR1 SGDLS, CDR2 YYNGEE. CDR3 length: 15 residues.

The rearrangement joins TRBV6-5 to TRBJ2-1, with 8 bases fitting TRBD1. CDR1 is MNHEY and CDR2 is SVGAGI in the germline V gene. J was trimmed by 8 bases and V by 10 bases; bases with no gene match: 10. This CDR3 comprises 13 residues. The DNA of the CDR3 is TGTGCCACCTACAGGGGGGCCAGGGATGAGCAGTTCTTC. This encodes CATYRGARDEQFF.